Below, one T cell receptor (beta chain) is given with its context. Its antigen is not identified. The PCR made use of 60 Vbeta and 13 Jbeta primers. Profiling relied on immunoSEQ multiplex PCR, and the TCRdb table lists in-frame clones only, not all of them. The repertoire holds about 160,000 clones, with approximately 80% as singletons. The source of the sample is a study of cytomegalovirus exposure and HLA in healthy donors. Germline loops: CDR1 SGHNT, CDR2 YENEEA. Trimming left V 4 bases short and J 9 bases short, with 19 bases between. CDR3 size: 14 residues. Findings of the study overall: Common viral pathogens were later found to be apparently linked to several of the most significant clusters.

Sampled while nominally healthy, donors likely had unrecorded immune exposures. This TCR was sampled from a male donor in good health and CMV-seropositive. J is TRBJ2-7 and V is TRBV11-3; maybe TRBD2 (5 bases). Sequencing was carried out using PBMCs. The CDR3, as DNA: TGTGCCAGCAGCTCCAGTGGGGAATTCGGGGTGCAGTACTTC. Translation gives CASSSSGEFGVQYF.